The TCR beta chain under discussion was sequenced for a study of response to subunit inactivated influenza vaccine. The study, taken as a whole, reports: It was suggested by the authors that few new T cells are recruited by each seasonal influenza vaccination.

This clonotype was picked up a small number of times. What it binds is unknown. Each CDR3 protein gets one entry after TCRdb re-called the RT-PCR reads with MiXCR. In the table there are more than 200,000 distinct CDR3 sequences, 12% of which are singletons. The source of this sequence is a man between 50 and 59 years old who received an inactivated influenza vaccine. Specimen: non-naive T cells sorted from PBMCs, collected less than 15 days before vaccination.

The CDR3 DNA follows: TGCGCCAGCAGCCCCCGACCATCTGGGGCCAACGTCCTGACTTTC. It codes for CASSPRPSGANVLTF. J is TRBJ2-6 and V is TRBV10-2, with D uncertain. Germline-derived CDR1 and CDR2 are WSHSY and SAAADI. The CDR3 totals 15 residues. With 6 bases removed from V and 1 base from J, the gap between germline ends came to 10 bases.